This T cell receptor beta chain was recorded in a study of coeliac disease. For the study at large: High-resolution HLA typing was lacking; TRBV7-2 bias was queried instead.

Concerning this clone: Its cognate antigen is unknown.

CDR1 is SGHRS and CDR2 is YFSETQ in the germline V gene. The CDR3 has 17 amino acids. V gave up 2 bases and J gave up 0 bases; unmatched junction bases: 7. Whole-study findings and limits: In active celiac disease, intraepithelial and lamina propria TRB and TRG repertoires were less clonal than controls. Most TRB amino acid sequences occurred in only one sample.

Sequenced by immunoSEQ multiplex PCR; TCRdb stores in-frame clones only, minus some. The sample has 4,000 to 4,500 clones; just over 60% are singletons. V usage is TRBV5-1 and J usage is TRBJ2-1; 8 bases are shared with TRBD2. This sequence was found in a man aged 65 to 85 with active celiac disease. The sequenced sample was intraepithelial lymphocytes from the gut. CDR3 sequence: CASSLAGEIRSYNEQFF. CDR3 DNA: TGCGCCAGCAGCTTAGCGGGGGAGATCCGCTCCTACAATGAGCAGTTCTTC.